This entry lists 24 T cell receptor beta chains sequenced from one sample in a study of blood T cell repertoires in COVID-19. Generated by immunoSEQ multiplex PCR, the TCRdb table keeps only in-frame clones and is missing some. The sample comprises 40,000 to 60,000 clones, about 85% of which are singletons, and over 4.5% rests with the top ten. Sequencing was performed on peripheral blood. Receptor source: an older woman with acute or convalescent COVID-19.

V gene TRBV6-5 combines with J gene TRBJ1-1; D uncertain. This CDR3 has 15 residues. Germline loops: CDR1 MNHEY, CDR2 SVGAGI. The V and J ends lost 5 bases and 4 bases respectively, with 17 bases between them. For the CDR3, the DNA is TGTGCCAGCAGTCCCCGGCGGGCAGGAGGCACTGAAGCTTTCTTT. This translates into CASSPRRAGGTEAFF.

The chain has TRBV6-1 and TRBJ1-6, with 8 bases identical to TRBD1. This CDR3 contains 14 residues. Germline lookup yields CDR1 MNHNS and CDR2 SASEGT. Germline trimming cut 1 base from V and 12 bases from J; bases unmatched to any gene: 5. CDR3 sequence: CASSEGTGLRPLHF. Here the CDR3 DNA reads TGTGCCAGCAGTGAAGGGACAGGGCTTAGACCCCTCCACTTT.

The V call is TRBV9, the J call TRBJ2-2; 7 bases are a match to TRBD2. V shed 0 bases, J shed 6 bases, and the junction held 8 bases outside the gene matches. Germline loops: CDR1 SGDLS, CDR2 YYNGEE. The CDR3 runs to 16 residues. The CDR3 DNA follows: TGTGCCAGCAGCGTAGTGCGGGGGTCATTTTCCGGGGAGCTGTTTTTT. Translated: CASSVVRGSFSGELFF.

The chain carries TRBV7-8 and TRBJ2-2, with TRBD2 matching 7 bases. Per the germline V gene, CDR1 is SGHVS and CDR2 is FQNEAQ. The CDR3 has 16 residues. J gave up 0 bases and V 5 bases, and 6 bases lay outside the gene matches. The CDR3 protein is CASSPSGTTNTGELFF. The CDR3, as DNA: TGTGCCAGCAGCCCCTCCGGGACTACGAACACCGGGGAGCTGTTTTTT.

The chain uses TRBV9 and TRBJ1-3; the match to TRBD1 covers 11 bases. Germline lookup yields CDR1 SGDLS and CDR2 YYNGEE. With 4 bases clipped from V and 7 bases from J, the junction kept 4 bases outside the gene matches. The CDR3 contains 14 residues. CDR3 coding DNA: TGTGCCAGCAGCACACGGGACAGGGGGAACACCATATATTTT. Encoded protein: CASSTRDRGNTIYF.

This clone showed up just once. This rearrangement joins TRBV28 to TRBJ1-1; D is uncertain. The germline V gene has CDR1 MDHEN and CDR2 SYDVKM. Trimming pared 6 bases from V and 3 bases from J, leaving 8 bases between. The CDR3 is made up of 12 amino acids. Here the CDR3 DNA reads TGTGCCAGCAGGTTTCAGTACACTGAAGCTTTCTTT. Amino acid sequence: CASRFQYTEAFF.

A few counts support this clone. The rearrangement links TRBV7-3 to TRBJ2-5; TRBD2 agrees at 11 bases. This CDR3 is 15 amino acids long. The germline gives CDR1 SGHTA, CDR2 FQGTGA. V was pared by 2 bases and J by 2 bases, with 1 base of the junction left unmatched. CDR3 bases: TGTGCCAGCAGCTTAGGACTAGCGGGTCAAGAGACCCAGTACTTC. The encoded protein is CASSLGLAGQETQYF.

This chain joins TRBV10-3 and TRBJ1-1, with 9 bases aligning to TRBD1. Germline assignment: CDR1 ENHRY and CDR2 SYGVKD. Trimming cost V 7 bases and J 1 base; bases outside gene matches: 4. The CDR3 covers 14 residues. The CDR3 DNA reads TGTGCCATCACGACAGGGGGTGGGAACACTGAAGCTTTCTTT. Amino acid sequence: CAITTGGGNTEAFF.

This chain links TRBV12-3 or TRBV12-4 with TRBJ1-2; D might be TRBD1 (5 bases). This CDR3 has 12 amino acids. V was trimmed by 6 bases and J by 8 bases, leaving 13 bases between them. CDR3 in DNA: TGTGCCAGCAGATACGGCAGGGAAGGCTACACCTTC. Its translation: CASRYGREGYTF.

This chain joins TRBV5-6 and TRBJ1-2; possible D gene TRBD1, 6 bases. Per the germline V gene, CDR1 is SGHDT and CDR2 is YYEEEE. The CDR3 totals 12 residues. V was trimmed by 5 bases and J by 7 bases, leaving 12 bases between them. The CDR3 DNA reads TGTGCCAGCAGGAGGCGAGGGGGTGGCTACACCTTC. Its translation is CASRRRGGGYTF.

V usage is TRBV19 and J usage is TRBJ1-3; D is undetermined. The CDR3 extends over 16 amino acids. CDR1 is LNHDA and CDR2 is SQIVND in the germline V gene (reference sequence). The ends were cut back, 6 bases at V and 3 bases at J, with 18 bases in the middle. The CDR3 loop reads CASSPRRGLDGNTIYF. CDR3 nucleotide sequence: TGTGCCAGTAGCCCCAGGCGGGGTTTAGATGGAAACACCATATATTTT.

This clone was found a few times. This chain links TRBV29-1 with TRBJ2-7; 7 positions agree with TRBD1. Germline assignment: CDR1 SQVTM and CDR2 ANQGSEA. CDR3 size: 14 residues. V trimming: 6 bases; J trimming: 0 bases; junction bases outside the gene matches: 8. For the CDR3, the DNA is TGCAGCGTGCTAACGACAGGGAGCTCCTACGAGCAGTACTTC. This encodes CSVLTTGSSYEQYF.

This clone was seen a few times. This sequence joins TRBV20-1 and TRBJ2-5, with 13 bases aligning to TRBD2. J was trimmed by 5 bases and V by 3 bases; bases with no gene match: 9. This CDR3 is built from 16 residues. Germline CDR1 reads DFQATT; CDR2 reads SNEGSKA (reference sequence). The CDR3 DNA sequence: TGCAGTGCTAGTCGCACTAGCGGGAGGGCCGGGGAGACCCAGTACTTC. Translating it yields CSASRTSGRAGETQYF.

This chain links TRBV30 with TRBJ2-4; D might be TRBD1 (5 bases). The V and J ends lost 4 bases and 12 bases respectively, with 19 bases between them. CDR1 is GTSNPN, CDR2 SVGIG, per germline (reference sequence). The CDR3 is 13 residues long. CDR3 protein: CAWKREGAQGQYF. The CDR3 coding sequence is TGTGCCTGGAAACGTGAAGGGGCTCAGGGTCAGTACTTC. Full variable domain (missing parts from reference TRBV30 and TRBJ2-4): SQTIHQWPATLVQPVGSPLSLECTVEGTSNPNLYWYRQAAGRGLQLLFYSVGIGQISSEVPQNLSASRPQDRQFILSSKKLLLSDSGFYLCAWKREGAQGQYFGAGTRLSVL.

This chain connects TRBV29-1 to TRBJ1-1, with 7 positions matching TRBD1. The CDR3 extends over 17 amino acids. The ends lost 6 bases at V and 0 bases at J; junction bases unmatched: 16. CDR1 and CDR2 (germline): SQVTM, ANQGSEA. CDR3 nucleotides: TGCAGCGTGGGATGGGCGGGTGTGGGACAGATGAACACTGAAGCTTTCTTT. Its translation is CSVGWAGVGQMNTEAFF.

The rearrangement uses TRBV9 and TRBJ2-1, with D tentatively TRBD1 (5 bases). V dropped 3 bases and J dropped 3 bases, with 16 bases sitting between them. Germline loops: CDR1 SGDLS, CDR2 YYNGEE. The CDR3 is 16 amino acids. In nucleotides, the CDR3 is TGTGCCAGCAGCGCCAAGGCCCAGGGATACTACAATGAGCAGTTCTTC. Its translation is CASSAKAQGYYNEQFF.

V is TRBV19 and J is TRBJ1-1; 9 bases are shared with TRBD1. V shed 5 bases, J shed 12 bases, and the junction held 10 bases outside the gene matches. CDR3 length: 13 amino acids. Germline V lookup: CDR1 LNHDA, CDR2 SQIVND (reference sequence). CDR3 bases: TGTGCCAGTAGTGTACAGGGGGCTGTTGTTTCTTTCTTT. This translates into CASSVQGAVVSFF. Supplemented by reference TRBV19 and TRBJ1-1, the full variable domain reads DGGITQSPKYLFRKEGQNVTLSCEQNLNHDAMYWYRQDPGQGLRLIYYSQIVNDFQKGDIAEGYSVSREKKESFPLTVTSAQKNPTAFYLCASSVQGAVVSFFGQGTRLTVV.

CDR3 sequence: CARSFASGGASPWSYNEQFF. The CDR3 nucleotides are TGTGCCAGAAGCTTTGCTAGCGGGGGGGCGTCTCCGTGGTCCTACAATGAGCAGTTCTTC. This chain joins TRBV5-3 and TRBJ2-1; 12 bases are shared with TRBD2. TRBV5-3 is given ORF status, its function remaining uncertain. J was trimmed by 1 base and V by 2 bases; bases with no gene match: 13. This CDR3 has 20 residues.

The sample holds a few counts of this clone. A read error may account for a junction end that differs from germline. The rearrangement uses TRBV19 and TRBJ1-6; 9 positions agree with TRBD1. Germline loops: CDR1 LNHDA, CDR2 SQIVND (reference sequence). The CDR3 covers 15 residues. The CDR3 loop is CASRIGQGTDSPLHF. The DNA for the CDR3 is TGTGCCAGTAGGATAGGACAGGGGACGGATTCACCCCTCCACTTT.

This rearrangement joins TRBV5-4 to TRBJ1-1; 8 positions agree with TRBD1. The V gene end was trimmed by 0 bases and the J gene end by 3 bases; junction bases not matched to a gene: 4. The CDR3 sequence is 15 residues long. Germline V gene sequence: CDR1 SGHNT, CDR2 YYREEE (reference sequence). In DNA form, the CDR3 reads TGTGCCAGCAGCTTGGGACAGGGGAGAGACACTGAAGCTTTCTTT. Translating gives CASSLGQGRDTEAFF.

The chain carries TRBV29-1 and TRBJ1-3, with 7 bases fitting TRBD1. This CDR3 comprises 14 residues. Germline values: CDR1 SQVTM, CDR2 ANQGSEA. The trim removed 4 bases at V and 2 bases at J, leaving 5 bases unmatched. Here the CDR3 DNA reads TGCAGCGTTGGACAGGGAACAGCTGGAAACACCATATATTTT. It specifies CSVGQGTAGNTIYF.

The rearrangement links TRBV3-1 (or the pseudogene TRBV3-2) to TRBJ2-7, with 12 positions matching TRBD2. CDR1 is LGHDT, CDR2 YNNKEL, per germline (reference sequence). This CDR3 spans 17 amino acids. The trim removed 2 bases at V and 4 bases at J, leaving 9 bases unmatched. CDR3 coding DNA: TGTGCCAGCAGCCAACCAGCGACTAGCGGGAGCCGGTACGAGCAGTACTTC. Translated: CASSQPATSGSRYEQYF.

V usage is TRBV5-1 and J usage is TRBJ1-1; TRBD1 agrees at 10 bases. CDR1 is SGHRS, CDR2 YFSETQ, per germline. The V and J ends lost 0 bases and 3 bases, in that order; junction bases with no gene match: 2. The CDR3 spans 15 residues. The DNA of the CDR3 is TGCGCCAGCAGCTTGGGGGACAGGGGTTACACTGAAGCTTTCTTT. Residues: CASSLGDRGYTEAFF.

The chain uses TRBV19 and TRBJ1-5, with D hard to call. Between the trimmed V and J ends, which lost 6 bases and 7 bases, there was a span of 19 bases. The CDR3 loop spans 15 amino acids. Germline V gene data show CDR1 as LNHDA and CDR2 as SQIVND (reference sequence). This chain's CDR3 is CASSLSEGVRQPQHF. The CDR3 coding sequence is TGTGCCAGTAGCCTTTCGGAGGGAGTTAGACAGCCCCAGCATTTT.